Listed below are T cell receptor beta chains from one sample, sequenced in a study of blood T cell repertoires in COVID-19. Measured with immunoSEQ multiplex PCR; TCRdb has only the in-frame clones, and not every one. Of around 57,000 clones listed, around nine tenths are singletons. The sample consisted of peripheral blood. These receptors came from a woman older than 75 with active COVID-19. The conserved cysteine and the conserved F or W are not part of the CDR3 here.

length,V,J,CDR3
11,TRBV18,TRBJ2-5,ASSPRQEETQY
14,TRBV19,TRBJ2-3,ASSTGLAGNTDTQY
14,TRBV5-1,TRBJ2-1,ASSFLADSSYNEQF
13,TRBV6-5,TRBJ1-3,ASSLQGVYGNTIY
13,TRBV5-4,TRBJ2-3,ASSTWDRVTDTQY
12,TRBV25-1,TRBJ1-1,ASSEYGGGPGAF
14,TRBV5-1,TRBJ2-2,ASSLWPGANTGELF
13,TRBV5-4,TRBJ2-2,ASSRTSGGGGELF
13,TRBV11-2,TRBJ2-7,ASSTVRADSYEQY
14,TRBV5-1,TRBJ2-1,ASSGTSGESYNEQF
12,TRBV7-9,TRBJ1-2,ASSFLQGSYGYT
13,TRBV3-1/TRBV3-2,TRBJ1-3,ASSLRTGPGNTIY
10,TRBV6-2/TRBV6-3,TRBJ1-2,ASSSRYRGDT
15,TRBV5-4,TRBJ2-3,ASSLVMLAGVPDTQY
12,TRBV6-2/TRBV6-3,TRBJ1-5,ASSLRQGSQPQH
12,TRBV7-2,TRBJ2-3,ASSPTRAGDTQY
9,TRBV5-4,TRBJ1-1,ASSRDTEAF
13,TRBV6-5,TRBJ1-2,ASSSPGQGGDGYT
13,TRBV13,TRBJ2-7,ASSPPAAASYEQY
10,TRBV2,TRBJ2-1,ASRLSDYEQF
11,TRBV2,TRBJ2-1,ASARGLGYEQF
13,TRBV7-2,TRBJ1-5,ASSPFRGLGQPQH
12,TRBV18,TRBJ1-1,ASSPLEDYTEAF
13,TRBV3-1/TRBV3-2,TRBJ2-7,ASSHGTSGVYEQY
12,TRBV7-3,TRBJ2-5,ASSPTGLQETQY
13,TRBV4-2,TRBJ1-5,ASSQEGQGDQPQH
13,TRBV18,TRBJ2-3,ASSPSGTSTDTQY
11,TRBV9,TRBJ2-4,ASSVSDQGIQY
13,TRBV4-2,TRBJ1-4,ASSRTTVNDEKLF
13,TRBV5-5,TRBJ2-1,ASSSDISSYNEQF
12,TRBV28,TRBJ1-1,ALRGATLNTEAF
12,TRBV5-1,TRBJ2-1,ASSRDRGDNEQF
13,TRBV18,TRBJ1-6,ASSPRQGTLSPLH
12,TRBV7-6,TRBJ2-7,ASSLAGEGTEQY
11,TRBV12-3/TRBV12-4,TRBJ1-3,ASTPFSGNTIY
13,TRBV28,TRBJ2-2,ASSRRDSPTGELF
10,TRBV9,TRBJ1-6,ASSARNSPLH
13,TRBV5-1,TRBJ1-2,ASSSRTGVNYGYT
12,TRBV7-2,TRBJ2-2,ASSPDRGSGELF
12,TRBV30,TRBJ2-1,AWSQRGLYNEQF
17,TRBV5-1,TRBJ2-1,ASSSPGLAGGRGYNEQF
11,TRBV2,TRBJ2-7,ASTSDFYYEQY
11,TRBV4-2,TRBJ2-1,ASSLGQYNEQF
14,TRBV9,TRBJ2-3,ASSVGVAGAWDTQY
14,TRBV5-6,TRBJ2-4,ASSSPLLAAKNIQY
15,TRBV6-2/TRBV6-3,TRBJ2-4,ASSYRGTGYPANIQY
15,TRBV5-6,TRBJ2-7,ASSLGMTGVKTYEQY
10,TRBV6-5,TRBJ2-7,ASRNSFYEQY
12,TRBV6-5,TRBJ1-1,ASSYRQGQLEAF
13,TRBV7-9,TRBJ2-1,ASSLTGVAYNEQF
14,TRBV24-1,TRBJ2-1,ATSDGRGSSYNEQF
17,TRBV6-2/TRBV6-3,TRBJ1-5,ASSFNIQKQRYSNQPQH
13,TRBV5-1,TRBJ2-7,ASSPRRATSYEQY
12,TRBV28,TRBJ1-1,ASSSQGYRTEAF
13,TRBV7-2,TRBJ2-3,ASSLGLAATDTQY
11,TRBV5-1,TRBJ2-1,ASGTSGGNEQF
9,TRBV20-1,TRBJ2-7,SGVAADEQY